Listed below are T cell receptor beta chains from one sample, sequenced in a study of blood T cell repertoires in COVID-19. Assay: immunoSEQ multiplex PCR; the TCRdb copy retains only in-frame clones and omits some. The table includes 150,000 to 200,000 clones, about 85% detected once. The source material was peripheral blood. These receptors were obtained from a woman between 65 and 79 years old with COVID-19, enrolled during active disease. Each CDR3 is given with its conserved first and last residue. The D gene is left open where the match is weak. Size is stated for part of the rows, as once, few or many counts, or as a class when the clone is expanded.

V gene,D gene,J gene,clone size,CDR3 protein,CDR3 DNA
TRBV24-1,TRBD1,TRBJ2-6,NA,CATSDSPGTGKVRSGANVLTF,TGTGCCACCAGTGATTCCCCCGGGACAGGGAAGGTTAGGTCTGGGGCCAACGTCCTGACTTTC
TRBV28,NA,TRBJ2-5,NA,CASRPGKWTQYF,TGTGCCAGCAGACCAGGGAAGTGGACCCAGTACTTC
TRBV14,TRBD2,TRBJ2-5,NA,CASSQTGTRDETQYF,TGTGCCAGCAGCCAAACCGGGACTAGAGATGAGACCCAGTACTTC
TRBV27,NA,TRBJ2-2,NA,CASNFASTGELFF,TGTGCCAGCAACTTTGCGTCCACCGGGGAGCTGTTTTTT
TRBV9,TRBD1,TRBJ1-2,NA,CASSPSGQGPYGYTF,TGTGCCAGCAGCCCCTCCGGACAGGGGCCCTATGGCTACACCTTC
TRBV3-1/TRBV3-2,TRBD2,TRBJ2-2,once,CASSALRGFGELFF,TGTGCCAGCAGCGCTCTGCGGGGGTTCGGGGAGCTGTTTTTT
TRBV12-5,NA,TRBJ2-2,few,CASVSRTENTGELFF,TGTGCTAGTGTCTCCCGGACAGAGAACACCGGGGAGCTGTTTTTT
TRBV2,NA,TRBJ2-7,NA,CASESQLRRRDEQYF,TGTGCCAGCGAAAGTCAACTCCGCCGCAGGGACGAGCAGTACTTC
TRBV3-1/TRBV3-2,NA,TRBJ2-5,NA,CASSLGSAGGKTQYF,TGTGCCAGCAGCCTGGGGAGCGCGGGTGGGAAGACCCAGTACTTC
TRBV15,TRBD1,TRBJ2-4,NA,CATSRPDRENIQYF,TGTGCCACCAGCAGACCGGACAGGGAGAACATTCAGTACTTC
TRBV3-1/TRBV3-2,TRBD2,TRBJ2-1,NA,CASSLRGSSSYNEQFF,TGTGCCAGCAGCTTGCGGGGGTCGAGCTCCTACAATGAGCAGTTCTTC
TRBV2,NA,TRBJ1-6,NA,CASSPKGAGTNSPLHF,TGTGCCAGCAGCCCGAAAGGGGCGGGGACTAATTCACCCCTCCACTTT
TRBV29-1,NA,TRBJ1-1,once,CSVVRVTEAFF,TGCAGCGTTGTCAGGGTTACCGAAGCTTTCTTT